This record concerns one TCR beta chain sequence. Its antigen is not known. In each PCR, synthetic TCR analog templates were spiked in. Profiled with immunoSEQ multiplex PCR; TCRdb holds only in-frame clones, not every one. The sample gives around 22,000 clones, around nine tenths of which show up once; just over 3% is in the top ten. Looked up from germline, CDR1 is SGDLS and CDR2 is YYNGEE. Trimming took off 0 bases at V and 6 bases at J, with 8 bases between the two ends. The CDR3 length is 13 residues. These data belong to a study of PD-L1 blockade in urothelial cancer. Looking at the study overall: The analyses of blood took place 3 weeks (second dose) and 6 weeks after treatment start. When blood samples were assessed, the median T cell count was 141,255.

Study outcomes and limitations: Better progression-free and overall survival followed lower pretreatment blood clonality.

The specimen comprised PBMCs, sampled around atezolizumab (anti-PD-L1) treatment. The sequence was collected from a man aged 50-60 years with urothelial cancer. The chain couples TRBV9 to TRBJ2-3; possibly TRBD1 for D (5 bases). The CDR3 coding sequence is TGTGCCAGCAGCGTAGGGGGCGTGGATACGCAGTATTTT. The encoded protein is CASSVGGVDTQYF.